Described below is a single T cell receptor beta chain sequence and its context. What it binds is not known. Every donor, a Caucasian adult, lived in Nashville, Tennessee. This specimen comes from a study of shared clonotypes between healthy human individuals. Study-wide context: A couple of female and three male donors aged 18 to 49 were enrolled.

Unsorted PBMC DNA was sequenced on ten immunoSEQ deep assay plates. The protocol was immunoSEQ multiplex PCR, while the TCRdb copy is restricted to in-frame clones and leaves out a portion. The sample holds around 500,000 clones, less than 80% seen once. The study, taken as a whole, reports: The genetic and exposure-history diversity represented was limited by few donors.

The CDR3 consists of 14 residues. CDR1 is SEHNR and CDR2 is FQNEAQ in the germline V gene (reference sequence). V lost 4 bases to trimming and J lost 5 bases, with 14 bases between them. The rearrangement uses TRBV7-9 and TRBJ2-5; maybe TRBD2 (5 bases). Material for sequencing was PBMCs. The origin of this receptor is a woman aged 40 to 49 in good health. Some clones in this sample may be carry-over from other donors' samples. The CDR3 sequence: CASSYFGRTETQYF. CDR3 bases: TGTGCCAGCAGCTACTTCGGGCGGACTGAGACCCAGTACTTC.